The following is a T cell receptor (beta chain) sequence with its context. This specimen belongs to a study of blood T cell repertoires in COVID-19. Study-level information: The study drew acute and convalescent COVID-19 samples from the United States, Italy and Spain. Sources were T cells, B-cell-depleted T cells, or PBMCs; the material itself was cDNA or gDNA.

The CDR3 is 15 amino acids. Trimming removed 1 base at V and 1 base at J, with 10 bases between. The germline V gene has CDR1 LNHDA and CDR2 SQIVND (reference sequence). Patients of the Seattle cohort, enrolled during active infection, were followed longitudinally. Per the original data handling: Reference gene primer amplification in the assay estimated nucleated cell counts. This table comes from immunoSEQ multiplex PCR, and its TCRdb copy is limited to in-frame clones, with some not included. The DNA gave D and trimming, while V, J and clone size come from that table. This table has 350,000 to 450,000 clones, 89% appearing once.

The sequenced sample consisted of peripheral blood. This clonotype was sampled from a woman in her 40s with COVID-19, enrolled during active disease. The J gene is TRBJ1-1, the V gene TRBV19; D gene unclear. CDR3 loop: CASSIVEGGNTEAFF. The CDR3 coding sequence is TGTGCCAGTAGTATAGTAGAGGGAGGGAACACTGAAGCTTTCTTT.